The rows below give T cell receptor beta chains drawn from one sample of a study of blood T cell repertoires in COVID-19. Profiling relied on immunoSEQ multiplex PCR, and the TCRdb table lists in-frame clones only, not all of them. The table records around 200,000 clones, around 83% of them present only once. The sequenced sample consisted of peripheral blood. These receptors all come from a man aged 45 to 65 with active or convalescent COVID-19. Both conserved end residues are part of each CDR3. The D gene is left open where the match is weak. Clone size appears in some rows only: once, few, many, or a class for an expanded clone.

clone_size	v_call	d_call	j_call	cdr3_nt	cdr3_aa
.	TRBV30	TRBD1	TRBJ1-1	TGTGCCTGGAGTACTCGACAGGGGGCGTGGGGGGCTTTCTTT	CAWSTRQGAWGAFF
.	TRBV10-3	.	TRBJ2-3	TGTGCCATCACCGGGAGCGGATCAGATACGCAGTATTTT	CAITGSGSDTQYF
few	TRBV27	.	TRBJ1-5	TGTGCCAGCAGTTTTGGGGGCCAGGGCAATCAGCCCCAGCATTTT	CASSFGGQGNQPQHF
.	TRBV30	.	TRBJ1-4	TGTGCCTGGAGTGTATCTCGGACACCTGCAACTAATGAAAAACTGTTTTTT	CAWSVSRTPATNEKLFF
.	TRBV11-2	TRBD2	TRBJ2-5	TGTGCCAGCAGCCCGGTAGCGGGACAAGAGACCCAGTACTTC	CASSPVAGQETQYF
.	TRBV5-6	.	TRBJ1-6	TGTGCCAGCAGCTTGGCCCTTGGGCAGTTTAATTCACCCCTCCACTTT	CASSLALGQFNSPLHF
.	TRBV19	.	TRBJ1-1	TGTGCCAGTAGAGTTGGGGGGGCTGAAGCTTTCTTT	CASRVGGAEAFF
once	TRBV30	.	TRBJ1-1	TGTGCCTGGAGCCCTGTTGGGTTTAGGGGGTACACTGAAGCTTTCTTT	CAWSPVGFRGYTEAFF
.	TRBV2	.	TRBJ2-5	TGTGCCAGCAGTCTAGACTCCCAAGAGACCCAGTACTTC	CASSLDSQETQYF
.	TRBV9	TRBD2	TRBJ2-1	TGTGCCAGCAGCTTCGGACTAGCGGAAGTCAATGAGCAGTTCTTC	CASSFGLAEVNEQFF
.	TRBV2	.	TRBJ1-2	TGTGCCAGCAGTGAAGACATGTATGGCTACACCTTC	CASSEDMYGYTF
.	TRBV24-1	TRBD2	TRBJ2-3	TGTGCCACCAGTTCTAGCGGGAGAACAGATACGCAGTATTTT	CATSSSGRTDTQYF
.	TRBV7-2	TRBD2	TRBJ2-2	TGTGCCAGCAGTCCGGGGGAGGGAGCCCTACCGAGGGAGCTGTTTTTT	CASSPGEGALPRELFF
.	TRBV28	TRBD1	TRBJ1-2	TGTGCCAGCGGATATTCGGGACAGGGGCCTTATGGCTACACCTTC	CASGYSGQGPYGYTF
.	TRBV6-5	TRBD1	TRBJ1-5	TGTGCCAGCAGTTCGGACAGGGGAGCGGGCAATCAGCCCCAGCATTTT	CASSSDRGAGNQPQHF
.	TRBV2	TRBD1	TRBJ2-4	TGTGCCAGCAGTTTACAGGGGGACCTAGCCAAAAACATTCAGTACTTC	CASSLQGDLAKNIQYF
.	TRBV11-2	TRBD2	TRBJ2-7	TGTGCCAGCAGCATTCCGGGACTAGCGTCCAGCTCCTACGAGCAGTACTTC	CASSIPGLASSSYEQYF
.	TRBV7-6	.	TRBJ1-6	TGTGCCAGCAGCTTAGTCGAGGGGGATAATTCACCCCTCCACTTT	CASSLVEGDNSPLHF
.	TRBV28	TRBD1	TRBJ1-1	TGTGCCAGCGCGGACAGGGGCAACACTGAAGCTTTCTTT	CASADRGNTEAFF
few	TRBV6-5	TRBD2	TRBJ2-7	TGTGCCAGCAGACTTAGCGGGAGCTCCTACGAGCAGTACTTC	CASRLSGSSYEQYF
few	TRBV7-2	TRBD2	TRBJ2-7	TGTGCCAGCAGCTTGGGGTCAGCGGGAGGGCCCTACGAGCAGTACTTC	CASSLGSAGGPYEQYF
few	TRBV20-1	.	TRBJ1-1	TGCAGTGCTTGGGAGGGAAAAGCTTTCTTT	CSAWEGKAFF
.	TRBV18	TRBD1	TRBJ1-1	TGTGCCAGCTCACCCGGACAGGGGGGGGCTGAAGCTTTCTTT	CASSPGQGGAEAFF
.	TRBV29-1	.	TRBJ1-1	TGCAGCGTTGAACTGGGGGCCGGTGAAGCTTTCTTT	CSVELGAGEAFF
.	TRBV6-6	.	TRBJ1-5	TGTGCCAGCAGTCCGGAGGGGTGGCAGCCCCAGCATTTT	CASSPEGWQPQHF
.	TRBV7-2	TRBD2	TRBJ2-5	TGTGCCAGCAGCTTAAATCTAGCGGGAGGTCTTCCCCAAGAGACCCAGTACTTC	CASSLNLAGGLPQETQYF
.	TRBV7-9	.	TRBJ2-2	TGTGCCAGCAGCAAGACCCTGTCGGGCACCGGGGAGCTGTTTTTT	CASSKTLSGTGELFF
.	TRBV27	TRBD2	TRBJ2-7	TGTGCCAGCAGTCCCAAGACTAGCGGGAAGTACGAGCAGTACTTC	CASSPKTSGKYEQYF
.	TRBV2	TRBD2	TRBJ2-1	TGTGCCAGCAGTCGGAGGACTAGCGGGAGGGTCAATGAGCAGTTCTTC	CASSRRTSGRVNEQFF
.	TRBV28	TRBD1	TRBJ1-2	TGTGCCAGCAGCCTGCGACAGGGTTCACATGGCTACACCTTC	CASSLRQGSHGYTF
.	TRBV10-2	TRBD2	TRBJ2-1	TGCGCCAGCAGCATTCAACTAGCGGGGGGCCTCAATGAGCAGTTCTTC	CASSIQLAGGLNEQFF
.	TRBV25-1	.	TRBJ2-3	TGTGCCAGCAGTCCTCTGACTCTCCCGGGAGATACGCAGTATTTT	CASSPLTLPGDTQYF
.	TRBV4-3	.	TRBJ2-2	TGCGCCAGCAGCCAAGGGCGGGCGAACACCGGGGAGCTGTTTTTT	CASSQGRANTGELFF
.	TRBV9	.	TRBJ1-2	TGTGCCAGCAGCGTAGGGGCCGGGGATAACGGCTATGGCTACACCTTC	CASSVGAGDNGYGYTF
.	TRBV3-1/TRBV3-2	.	TRBJ2-2	TGTGCCAGCAGCCAAAAACCCTCAAACGTCCCCCGTTCCCTATTACCCGGGGAGCTGTTTTTT	CASSQKPSNVPRSLLPGELFF
.	TRBV9	.	TRBJ1-5	TGTGCCAGCAGCGCCGGAGTATCGGGGCCCCAGCATTTT	CASSAGVSGPQHF
.	TRBV5-4	.	TRBJ2-5	TGTGCCAGCAGCTTGGGGCAGGGCCAAGAGACCCAGTACTTC	CASSLGQGQETQYF
.	TRBV4-1	TRBD1	TRBJ2-5	TGCGCCAGCAGCCAAGAGGACAGGGGGTCTACTATAGAGCGATGGTCTCAGTACTTC	CASSQEDRGSTIERWSQYF
.	TRBV5-1	.	TRBJ1-3	TGCGCCAGCAGCTTGGACCCGGGTTCTGGAAACACCATATATTTT	CASSLDPGSGNTIYF
.	TRBV7-2	TRBD1	TRBJ2-7	TGTGCCAGCAGCTTACACAGGGGGCAATACGAGCAGTACTTC	CASSLHRGQYEQYF
.	TRBV14	TRBD1	TRBJ1-6	TGTGCCAGCAGCCAAGAGGACAGGGGATCACCCCTCCACTTT	CASSQEDRGSPLHF
few	TRBV2	TRBD2	TRBJ2-7	TGTGCCAGCAAAGTCCCCCCTGGGCGGGAGGCCGGCTACGAGCAGTACTTC	CASKVPPGREAGYEQYF
once	TRBV3-1/TRBV3-2	.	TRBJ2-7	TGTGCCAGCAGCCAGATTCTAGCCGAGCAGTACTTC	CASSQILAEQYF
.	TRBV6-5	.	TRBJ1-2	TGTGCCAGCAGTTTACTCGGGGGGGAGTATGGCTACACCTTC	CASSLLGGEYGYTF
.	TRBV11-2	TRBD2	TRBJ2-1	TGTGCCAGCAGCTTAGAATGGGCTAGCGGGGGCGGAGAGCAGTTCTTC	CASSLEWASGGGEQFF
.	TRBV6-2/TRBV6-3	TRBD1	TRBJ1-2	TGTGCCAGCAGCCCTTTCTTTTTACGGACAGGGAGCGACGGCTACACCTTC	CASSPFFLRTGSDGYTF
.	TRBV5-5	.	TRBJ1-1	TGTGCCAGCAGCTTGCTGGGCGCGGGCACTGAAGCTTTCTTT	CASSLLGAGTEAFF
few	TRBV4-1	.	TRBJ1-1	TGCGCCAGCAGCCAGCAAGGGGGGAACACTGAAGCTTTCTTT	CASSQQGGNTEAFF
.	TRBV5-1	TRBD1	TRBJ1-2	TGCGCCAGCAGCCCCGGACAGGGGGACTATGGCTACACCTTC	CASSPGQGDYGYTF
once	TRBV11-1	.	TRBJ2-7	TGTGCCAGCAGCTTACCATACGAGAACGAGCAGTACTTC	CASSLPYENEQYF
.	TRBV11-2	.	TRBJ2-5	TGTGCCAGCAGCTTTTCAGGGAAAGAGACCCAGTACTTC	CASSFSGKETQYF
.	TRBV27	TRBD1	TRBJ2-7	TGTGCCAGCAGTTTATCCTCAGGGGGTAGCTCCTACGAGCAGTACTTC	CASSLSSGGSSYEQYF
.	TRBV10-3	.	TRBJ1-6	TGTGCCATCAGTGAGAATGGGCCCCAGGGGAATTCACCCCTCCACTTT	CAISENGPQGNSPLHF
.	TRBV27	.	TRBJ1-6	TGTGCCAGCAGTTTAGGAGGGGTCCCCAGGGCCCTCCACTTT	CASSLGGVPRALHF
.	TRBV7-9	.	TRBJ2-5	TGTGCCAGCAGCTCGGGACTCCTAGACTTC	CASSSGLLDF
.	TRBV3-1/TRBV3-2	.	TRBJ2-7	TGTGCCAGCAGCCACGCGTCCTACGAGCAGTACTTC	CASSHASYEQYF
.	TRBV19	.	TRBJ2-3	TGTGCCAGTAGTATAGGGGGCAGGGCCAGCACAGATACGCAGTATTTT	CASSIGGRASTDTQYF
few	TRBV7-3	TRBD1	TRBJ1-5	TGTGCCAGCAGCGGAGGCTTGGGACAGGCGGATCAGCCCCAGCATTTT	CASSGGLGQADQPQHF
.	TRBV6-5	.	TRBJ1-6	TGTGCCAGCAGTTACGGTAGCTCCTATAATTCACCCCTCCACTTT	CASSYGSSYNSPLHF